Following are 10 T cell receptor beta chains from one sample sequenced in a study of human T cells and chemical hapten exposure. TCRdb ran MiXCR on the RACE reads and lists one entry per CDR3 protein. The sample includes about 380,000 distinct CDR3 sequences, around 5.5% of them seen just once. Time point denoted: pre-sensitization, week 0. Sample treatment: therapeutic diphenylcyclopropenone sensitization with weekly scalp DPC. The sample in question was whole blood, obtained in connection with sensitization to the hapten diphenylcyclopropenone (DPC). The receptors were sampled from a woman aged 50 to 60 with alopecia areata. Some clones in this sample may be carry-over from other donors' samples.

This clonotype was detected ten times or more. V is TRBV3-1 and J is TRBJ2-7; D may be TRBD1 (5 bases). Germline V CDR1 and CDR2: LGHDT, YNNKEL (reference sequence). CDR3 size: 15 residues. V lost 1 base and J lost 2, with 12 bases in between. The CDR3 coding sequence is TGTGCCAGCAGCCAAGCCTGGACACAAACCTACGAGCAGTACTTC. Its translation: CASSQAWTQTYEQYF.

This clonotype was counted only a few times. The V and J genes are TRBV6-5 and TRBJ2-3; 10 bases fit TRBD2. This CDR3 contains 17 residues. CDR1 is MNHEY and CDR2 is SVGAGI in the germline V gene. With 0 bases clipped from V and 5 bases from J, the junction kept 8 bases outside the gene matches. As DNA, the CDR3 is TGTGCCAGCAGTTACTCCCCGCCTAGCGGGAGTAAAGATACGCAGTATTTT. This gives the protein CASSYSPPSGSKDTQYF.

At least ten counts were recorded for this clonotype. This chain links TRBV2 with TRBJ1-1; 12 bases are shared with TRBD1. This CDR3 has 17 residues. V lost 2 bases to trimming and J lost 2 bases; unmatched junction nucleotides: 6. Germline loops: CDR1 SNHLY, CDR2 FYNNEI. The CDR3 DNA reads TGTGCCAGCAGTGAAATGGGGACAGGGGGCCCCAACACTGAAGCTTTCTTT. Encoded protein: CASSEMGTGGPNTEAFF.

This chain connects TRBV9 to TRBJ2-3; TRBD2 matches 14 bases. The CDR3 is made up of 15 amino acids. Germline CDR1 is SGDLS and CDR2 is YYNGEE. J gave up 6 bases and V 2 bases, and 2 bases lay outside the gene matches. CDR3 nucleotide sequence: TGTGCCAGCAGCGTGACTAGCGGGGGGGCTGATACGCAGTATTTT. This translates into CASSVTSGGADTQYF.

CDR3 sequence (DNA): TGTGCCAGCAGCCCCGGCCCAGCGGGAGGGCCCTACGAGCAGTACTTC. It specifies CASSPGPAGGPYEQYF. This chain links TRBV14 with TRBJ2-7; 10 nucleotides agree with TRBD2. CDR3 size: 16 residues. Germline V gene sequence: CDR1 SGHDN, CDR2 FVKESK. V lost 4 bases to trimming and J lost 2 bases; unmatched junction nucleotides: 8.

The rearrangement uses TRBV5-1 and TRBJ2-1, with a tentative D call TRBD1 (5 bases). Germline V gene sequence: CDR1 SGHRS, CDR2 YFSETQ. V lost 4 bases and J 2 bases, leaving 13 bases between the germline ends. The length of the CDR3 is 15 residues. CDR3: CASSPGFGTYNEQFF. The CDR3 DNA sequence: TGCGCCAGCAGCCCAGGGTTCGGTACCTACAATGAGCAGTTCTTC. The entire variable domain, with the rest obtained from reference TRBV5-1 and TRBJ2-1, is as follows: KAGVTQTPRYLIKTRGQQVTLSCSPISGHRSVSWYQQTPGQGLQFLFEYFSETQRNKGNFPGRFSGRQFSNSRSEMNVSTLELGDSALYLCASSPGFGTYNEQFFGPGTRLTVL.

This clonotype was observed a handful of times. This chain joins TRBV20-1 and TRBJ1-1; D call uncertain. The germline V and J ends were trimmed by 5 bases and 6 bases, with 13 bases remaining between them. CDR3 size: 12 residues. Germline CDR1 reads DFQATT; CDR2 reads SNEGSKA (reference sequence). The CDR3 nucleotides read TGCAGTGCTCCCGGGAGGTCGGCTGAAGCTTTCTTT. The encoded protein is CSAPGRSAEAFF.

As concerns this clonotype: A junction boundary mismatches the germline segment, possibly from a read error. The V and J genes are TRBV7-9 and TRBJ2-3; no clear D. The germline V gene encodes CDR1 SEHNR and CDR2 FQNEAQ (reference sequence). The CDR3 loop spans 12 amino acids. The CDR3: CASGLESHTQYF. DNA of the CDR3: TGTGCCAGCGGCTTAGAGTCCCATACGCAGTATTTT. Complete variable domain (other parts from reference TRBV7-9 and TRBJ2-3): DTGVSQNPRHKITKRGQNVTFRCDPISEHNRLYWYRQTLGQGPEFLTYFQNEAQLEKSRLLSDRFSAERPKGSFSTLEIQRTEQGDSAMYLCASGLESHTQYFGPGTRLTVL.

This chain uses TRBV27 with TRBJ2-1, with 8 bases lining up with TRBD2. Germline V gene lookup returns CDR1 MNHEY and CDR2 SMNVEV (reference sequence). Trimming took 3 bases from V and 10 from J; bases not matched to a gene: 11. This CDR3 contains 15 residues. As DNA, the CDR3 is TGTGCCAGCAGTTTTGACTTCGGGGGGGCTGGGGAGCAGTTCTTC. Its protein is CASSFDFGGAGEQFF.

The chain recombines TRBV5-1 with TRBJ2-3, with D perhaps TRBD1 or TRBD2 (6 bases each). Germline CDR1 SGHRS, CDR2 YFSETQ. The CDR3 contains 17 residues. The ends were cut back, 2 bases at V and 2 bases at J, with 18 bases in the middle. This CDR3 is CASSLSYPWGATDTQYF. CDR3 coding DNA: TGCGCCAGCAGCTTATCGTATCCATGGGGGGCCACAGATACGCAGTATTTT.